Listed below are T cell receptor beta chains from one sample, sequenced in a study of blood T cell repertoires in COVID-19. The method was immunoSEQ multiplex PCR; TCRdb's version includes in-frame clones alone and lacks a portion of them. Found here are approximately 220,000 clones, about 86% of them singletons; the top ten hold 2% to 2.5%. Sample: peripheral blood. The receptors were gathered from a woman aged 60-75 years with acute or convalescent COVID-19. Each CDR3 is given with its conserved first and last residue.

CDR3	length	J	V
CASSEGLSYEQYF	13	TRBJ2-7	TRBV6-1
CASSRTGGSGANVLTF	16	TRBJ2-6	TRBV27
CASSPSAVLSYEQYF	15	TRBJ2-7	TRBV7-2
CASSSTGTGGNEQYF	15	TRBJ2-7	TRBV5-1
CASSLAFEQYF	11	TRBJ2-7	TRBV11-2
CASSLASGGAYEQFF	15	TRBJ2-1	TRBV11-2
CASSPGRTYEQYF	13	TRBJ2-7	TRBV12-3/TRBV12-4
CASSRRTSTNEKLFF	15	TRBJ1-4	TRBV27
CASNPHSLSNYGYTF	15	TRBJ1-2	TRBV28
CASSQGQGAGGYTF	14	TRBJ1-2	TRBV3-1/TRBV3-2
CASSIGLDTGELFF	14	TRBJ2-2	TRBV18
CASSGRERGSKNIQYF	16	TRBJ2-4	TRBV2
CASSEAPGKQFF	12	TRBJ2-1	TRBV2
CASSFGQGGGYTF	13	TRBJ1-2	TRBV12-3/TRBV12-4
CASSQDQTGLYGYTF	15	TRBJ1-2	TRBV4-2
CAWSIGQVTTGELFF	15	TRBJ2-2	TRBV30
CASSMYSLTTGELFF	15	TRBJ2-2	TRBV19
CASSLWTSGADTQYF	15	TRBJ2-3	TRBV5-1
CASSQASNYEQYF	13	TRBJ2-7	TRBV5-1
CASGSGSSYEQYF	13	TRBJ2-7	TRBV2
CASSLLKDRTSPLHF	15	TRBJ1-6	TRBV5-6
CAWSPLAGGYNEQFF	15	TRBJ2-1	TRBV30
CASSLWGPANEKLFF	15	TRBJ1-4	TRBV7-9
CASSRQGAPVDTQYF	15	TRBJ2-3	TRBV11-1
CASSGPTGNTEAFF	14	TRBJ1-1	TRBV2
CASSLRQNYGYTF	13	TRBJ1-2	TRBV27
CASSAHSGGAGVLETQYF	18	TRBJ2-5	TRBV6-1
CASSPNGQTRNMNTEAFF	18	TRBJ1-1	TRBV4-2
CAWSIGSTEAFF	12	TRBJ1-1	TRBV30
CASRLYSGNTIYF	13	TRBJ1-3	TRBV6-5
CASSLKSGLSEAFF	14	TRBJ1-1	TRBV27
CAWSQGQVNEKLFF	14	TRBJ1-4	TRBV30
CAWSKARGGETQYF	14	TRBJ2-3	TRBV30
CASSDGSNQPQHF	13	TRBJ1-5	TRBV6-1